Below are 28 T cell receptor beta chains sequenced from a single sample in a study of blood T cell repertoires in COVID-19. Measured with immunoSEQ multiplex PCR; TCRdb has only the in-frame clones, and not every one. The data show over 200,000 clones, around three quarters seen once. Sample: peripheral blood. The receptors here all came from a woman older than 75 with acute or convalescent COVID-19.

In its sample, this clone was seen a few times. The chain combines TRBV30 with TRBJ2-7; no definite D call. The CDR3 runs to 13 residues. The germline V and J ends were trimmed by 4 bases and 0 bases, with 10 bases remaining between them. Looked up from germline, CDR1 is GTSNPN and CDR2 is SVGIG (reference sequence). CDR3 nucleotides: TGTGCCTGGAACCACGGGTCCTCCTACGAGCAGTACTTC. This translates into CAWNHGSSYEQYF.

This chain joins TRBV4-3 and TRBJ1-5, with 7 bases fitting TRBD1. The germline CDR1 and CDR2 sequences are LGHNA and YSLEER. This CDR3 comprises 14 residues. V lost 4 bases to trimming and J lost 7 bases; unmatched junction nucleotides: 7. CDR3 amino acids: CASSPGQVGQPQHF. CDR3 DNA sequence: TGCGCCAGCAGCCCTGGACAGGTGGGGCAGCCCCAGCATTTT.

This clone was picked up one time. The J gene is TRBJ2-7, the V gene TRBV6-5; D gene uncertain. The germline V gene has CDR1 MNHEY and CDR2 SVGAGI. With 2 bases removed from V and 6 bases from J, the gap between germline ends came to 17 bases. The CDR3 has 15 residues. The CDR3 sequence is CASSYRQVAVGEQYF. The CDR3 nucleotides read TGTGCCAGCAGTTACCGGCAGGTGGCTGTTGGCGAGCAGTACTTC.

Comments on this clone: The identical CDR3 is also encoded by other nucleotide sequences in the sample. V and J are TRBV2 and TRBJ1-5; TRBD1 agrees at 7 bases. Looked up from germline, CDR1 is SNHLY and CDR2 is FYNNEI. The J segment lost 2 bases and the V segment lost 4 bases, leaving 5 bases of the junction unmatched. The length of the CDR3 is 15 residues. The DNA of the CDR3 is TGTGCCAGCAGTGCAGGGGGAGCTGGCAATCAGCCCCAGCATTTT. Its protein is CASSAGGAGNQPQHF.

The chain couples TRBV27 to TRBJ2-7, with D maybe TRBD1 (6 bases). Germline CDR1 reads MNHEY; CDR2 reads SMNVEV (reference sequence). V shed 5 bases and J shed 0 bases, with 11 bases lying between them. This CDR3 is built from 14 residues. The CDR3 sequence: CASSNTGNSYEQYF. CDR3 in DNA: TGTGCCAGCAGTAATACAGGGAACTCCTACGAGCAGTACTTC.

J is TRBJ2-7 and V is TRBV20-1; 10 nucleotides line up with TRBD1. With 3 bases clipped from V and 1 base from J, the junction kept 6 bases outside the gene matches. CDR1 and CDR2 (germline): DFQATT, SNEGSKA (reference sequence). This CDR3 spans 15 amino acids. CDR3 bases: TGCAGTGCTAGTTATCGGACAGGGGGTTCCTACGAGCAGTACTTC. It specifies CSASYRTGGSYEQYF.

This chain joins TRBV6-5 and TRBJ2-3, with TRBD1 matching over 10 bases. The germline V gene encodes CDR1 MNHEY and CDR2 SVGAGI. The junction had 4 bases not matched to a gene; V was cut back by 4 bases and J by 3 bases. The CDR3 has 15 amino acids. The CDR3 sequence: CASSWGQGRTDTQYF. CDR3 sequence (DNA): TGTGCCAGCAGTTGGGGACAGGGGAGAACAGATACGCAGTATTTT.

The rearrangement uses TRBV19 and TRBJ2-7; TRBD1 might be the D (5 bases). Germline-derived CDR1 and CDR2 are LNHDA and SQIVND (reference sequence). This CDR3 has 12 residues. Trimming took off 6 bases at V and 2 bases at J, with 8 bases between the two ends. The chain's CDR3 is CASRQEPYEQYF. Written as DNA, the CDR3 is TGTGCCAGTAGACAGGAACCCTACGAGCAGTACTTC.

This CDR3 is CASSFTNTGELFF. For the CDR3, the DNA is TGTGCCAGCAGTTTTACGAACACCGGGGAGCTGTTTTTT. The genes are TRBV12-3 or TRBV12-4 and TRBJ2-2; D not certain. The CDR3 sequence is 13 residues long. V lost 3 bases and J 0 bases, leaving 2 bases between the germline ends.

This rearrangement joins TRBV5-1 to TRBJ2-1, with D possibly TRBD2 on 6 matching bases. The CDR3 sequence is 17 residues long. V lost 1 base and J 4 bases, leaving 18 bases between the germline ends. Germline V gene data show CDR1 as SGHRS and CDR2 as YFSETQ. The CDR3: CASSLLGGTANYNEQFF. The CDR3 DNA is TGCGCCAGCAGCTTGCTCGGGGGAACAGCGAATTACAATGAGCAGTTCTTC. The full variable domain, in which reference TRBV5-1 and TRBJ2-1 provide the parts outside the CDR3, is KAGVTQTPRYLIKTRGQQVTLSCSPISGHRSVSWYQQTPGQGLQFLFEYFSETQRNKGNFPGRFSGRQFSNSRSEMNVSTLELGDSALYLCASSLLGGTANYNEQFFGPGTRLTVL.

The rearrangement links TRBV7-2 to TRBJ2-3; tentative D call: TRBD2 (5 bases). V was shortened by 5 bases and J by 0 bases, with 15 bases between the two germline ends. CDR3 length: 16 residues. CDR1 and CDR2 (germline): SGHTA, FQGNSA. CDR3 sequence: CASSPRRPPSTDTQYF. The CDR3 region has the DNA TGTGCCAGCAGCCCTCGGAGGCCCCCTAGCACAGATACGCAGTATTTT.

This clone was seen a few times. V usage is TRBV19 and J usage is TRBJ2-7; the D gene is possibly TRBD1 (5 bases). V was shortened by 3 bases and J by 3 bases, with 12 bases between the two germline ends. The CDR3 covers 14 residues. Looked up from germline, CDR1 is LNHDA and CDR2 is SQIVND (reference sequence). The CDR3 is CASSISGQSYEQYF. The CDR3 DNA reads TGTGCCAGTAGTATTTCTGGACAAAGCTACGAGCAGTACTTC.

This clone was counted between two and nine times. The genes are TRBV7-2 and TRBJ2-1; maybe TRBD1 (5 bases). This CDR3 contains 13 residues. Deletions cut 4 bases from V and 7 bases from J, with 11 bases between. The germline V gene encodes CDR1 SGHTA and CDR2 FQGNSA. In nucleotides, the CDR3 is TGTGCCAGCAGCTATGTCAAGGGGAATGAGCAGTTCTTC. Its protein is CASSYVKGNEQFF.

This sequence joins TRBV9 and TRBJ2-5; 8 nucleotides agree with TRBD2. Germline trimming cut 0 bases from V and 4 bases from J; bases unmatched to any gene: 5. The CDR3 contains 15 residues. The germline gives CDR1 SGDLS, CDR2 YYNGEE. CDR3 loop: CASSVGAGAAETQYF. In DNA, the CDR3 is TGTGCCAGCAGCGTAGGAGCGGGAGCGGCAGAGACCCAGTACTTC.

The chain carries TRBV19 and TRBJ2-1; 8 positions agree with TRBD1. This CDR3 contains 17 residues. Losses at the gene ends were 5 bases for V and 0 bases for J; bases not matched to a gene: 9. Looked up from germline, CDR1 is LNHDA and CDR2 is SQIVND (reference sequence). CDR3 amino acids: CASSLRQGRSSYNEQFF. For the CDR3, the DNA is TGTGCCAGTAGTCTTAGACAGGGGAGGAGCTCCTACAATGAGCAGTTCTTC. Full variable domain (rest looked up from reference TRBV19 and TRBJ2-1): DGGITQSPKYLFRKEGQNVTLSCEQNLNHDAMYWYRQDPGQGLRLIYYSQIVNDFQKGDIAEGYSVSREKKESFPLTVTSAQKNPTAFYLCASSLRQGRSSYNEQFFGPGTRLTVL.

The chain employs TRBV28 and TRBJ2-7; D gene unclear. V was trimmed by 8 bases and J by 2 bases, leaving 7 bases between them. From germline, CDR1 is MDHEN and CDR2 SYDVKM. The CDR3 runs 11 residues. CDR3 DNA sequence: TGTGCCAGCTGTGACACCTACGAGCAGTACTTC. It is translated as CASCDTYEQYF. Combining the CDR3 with reference TRBV28 and TRBJ2-7 gives the whole variable domain DVKVTQSSRYLVKRTGEKVFLECVQDMDHENMFWYRQDPGLGLRLIYFSYDVKMKEKGDIPEGYSVSREKKERFSLILESASTNQTSMYLCASCDTYEQYFGPGTRLTVT.

The chain employs TRBV6-5 and TRBJ1-1, with TRBD1 as a possible D gene (5 bases). Germline V gene data show CDR1 as MNHEY and CDR2 as SVGAGI. V lost 2 bases, J lost 5 bases, and 12 bases lay in between. This CDR3 is built from 14 residues. The DNA for the CDR3 is TGTGCCAGCAGTTACGGGCAGGGAGGGACTGAAGCTTTCTTT. Encoded protein: CASSYGQGGTEAFF.

The chain couples TRBV6-5 to TRBJ1-5; D is ambiguous. Per germline, CDR1 MNHEY and CDR2 SVGAGI. V was shortened by 8 bases and J by 11 bases, with 16 bases between the two germline ends. CDR3 size: 12 residues. The CDR3 is CASCTGSFAQHF. In DNA, the CDR3 is TGTGCCAGCTGTACCGGGTCCTTTGCCCAGCATTTT.

The count of this clone is one. V and J are TRBV29-1 and TRBJ2-1; possibly TRBD1 for D (5 bases). The ends were cut back, 8 bases at V and 6 bases at J, with 17 bases in the middle. The CDR3 is 13 amino acids. Germline assignment: CDR1 SQVTM and CDR2 ANQGSEA. The CDR3: CSSRNGRANEQFF. DNA for the CDR3: TGCAGCTCCCGTAACGGCAGGGCCAATGAGCAGTTCTTC.

V and J are TRBV9 and TRBJ2-3; D possibly corresponds to TRBD2 (5 bases). Germline V gene data show CDR1 as SGDLS and CDR2 as YYNGEE. With 0 bases removed from V and 6 bases from J, the gap between germline ends came to 14 bases. The CDR3 consists of 15 residues. This CDR3 is CASSVVGLAIDTQYF. The CDR3 nucleotides are TGTGCCAGCAGCGTAGTAGGGCTAGCAATCGATACGCAGTATTTT. The whole variable domain, remainder taken from reference TRBV9 and TRBJ2-3, is DSGVTQTPKHLITATGQRVTLRCSPRSGDLSVYWYQQSLDQGLQFLIQYYNGEERAKGNILERFSAQQFPDLHSELNLSSLELGDSALYFCASSVVGLAIDTQYFGPGTRLTVL.

The chain carries TRBV27 and TRBJ2-1; 7 nucleotides match TRBD1. CDR1 MNHEY and CDR2 SMNVEV come from the germline V gene (reference sequence). The CDR3 is 14 amino acids. The V and J ends lost 5 bases and 4 bases, in that order; junction bases with no gene match: 5. The CDR3 DNA sequence: TGTGCCAGCAGTGCGAGACAGGGATACAATGAGCAGTTCTTC. This translates into CASSARQGYNEQFF.

The chain is built from TRBV7-7 and TRBJ2-3, with 7 bases lining up with TRBD2. Germline values: CDR1 SSHAT, CDR2 FNYEAQ (reference sequence). J was trimmed by 8 bases and V by 5 bases; bases with no gene match: 7. The CDR3 spans 13 residues. The CDR3 DNA reads as TGTGCCAGCAGCCCTATCAGGGAGGGTACGCAGTATTTT. Encoded protein: CASSPIREGTQYF.

The chain couples TRBV6-5 to TRBJ2-6; D perhaps matches TRBD1 (5 bases). Germline V gives CDR1 MNHEY, CDR2 SVGAGI. There are 16 residues in the CDR3. Trimming took off 2 bases at V and 0 bases at J, with 8 bases between the two ends. In nucleotides, the CDR3 is TGTGCCAGCAGTTACCAGGGTAGCTCTGGGGCCAACGTCCTGACTTTC. This gives the protein CASSYQGSSGANVLTF.

The gene calls are TRBV5-1 and TRBJ2-1; weak D call: TRBD1 (6 bases). CDR3 length equals 16 residues. The germline gives CDR1 SGHRS, CDR2 YFSETQ. Trimming stripped 4 bases from V and 5 bases from J, with 19 bases between. CDR3 DNA sequence: TGCGCCAGCAGCAGACGAGCCGGGACATACGACAATGAGCAGTTCTTC. Translated: CASSRRAGTYDNEQFF.

This chain uses TRBV18 with TRBJ1-2; D unresolved. Trimming shortened V by 3 bases and J by 7 bases, and 12 bases separated the two germline ends. This CDR3 has 13 residues. The germline gives CDR1 KGHSH, CDR2 LQKENI. CDR3 amino acids: CASSPERTGGYTF. CDR3 DNA sequence: TGTGCCAGCTCACCGGAGAGGACTGGTGGCTACACCTTC.

The rearrangement uses TRBV5-1 and TRBJ1-3; the match to TRBD1 covers 7 bases. CDR3 length: 15 residues. Germline CDR1 SGHRS, CDR2 YFSETQ. Trimming took 0 bases from V and 4 from J; bases not matched to a gene: 4. The CDR3 coding sequence is TGCGCCAGCAGCTTGGAGGGGGCGCGAGGAAACACCATATATTTT. This translates into CASSLEGARGNTIYF.

This clone was seen more than once but under ten times. The chain has TRBV6-1 and TRBJ1-4; the D gene is possibly TRBD1 (6 bases). The germline V gene has CDR1 MNHNS and CDR2 SASEGT. Deletions cut 6 bases from V and 3 bases from J, with 11 bases between. The CDR3 has 14 residues. CDR3 residues: CASSSWTANEKLFF. The CDR3 region has the DNA TGTGCCAGCAGCTCCTGGACAGCTAATGAAAAACTGTTTTTT.

V is TRBV6-6 and J is TRBJ1-1, with 7 bases aligning to TRBD1. Germline V lookup: CDR1 MNHNY, CDR2 SVGAGI (reference sequence). The CDR3 contains 14 residues. Trimming cost V 5 bases and J 4 bases; bases outside gene matches: 7. The CDR3 spells CASSAGQSGTEAFF. CDR3 coding DNA: TGTGCCAGCAGTGCGGGACAGTCGGGCACTGAAGCTTTCTTT.